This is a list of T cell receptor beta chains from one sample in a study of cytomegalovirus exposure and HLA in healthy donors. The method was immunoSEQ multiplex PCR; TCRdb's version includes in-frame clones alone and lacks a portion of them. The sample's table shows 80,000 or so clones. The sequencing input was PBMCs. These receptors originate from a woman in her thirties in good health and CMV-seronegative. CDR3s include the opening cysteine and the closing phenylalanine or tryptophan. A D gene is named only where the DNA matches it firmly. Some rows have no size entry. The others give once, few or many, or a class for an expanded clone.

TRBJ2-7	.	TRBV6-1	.	TGTGCCAGCGGACCCGGGACACCCTACGAGCAGTACTTC	CASGPGTPYEQYF
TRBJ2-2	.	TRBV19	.	TGTGCCAGTAGTTCCCAGACAGCGAACACCGGGGAGCTGTTTTTT	CASSSQTANTGELFF
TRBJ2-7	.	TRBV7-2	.	TGTGCCAGCAGCCCCGGAGCTAACGAGCAGTACTTC	CASSPGANEQYF
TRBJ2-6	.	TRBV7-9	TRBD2	TGTGCCAGCAGCTTAGGGGGACTAGCGGGAGGTGGGGCCAACGTCCTGACTTTC	CASSLGGLAGGGANVLTF
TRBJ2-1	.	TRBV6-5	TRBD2	TGTGCCAGCAGTCGGGCGGGGGGCTCCGACAATGAGCAGTTCTTC	CASSRAGGSDNEQFF
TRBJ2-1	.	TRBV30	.	TGTGCCTGGAGCTCCTCCATCCTCGGCGGTACAAATGAGCAGTTCTTC	CAWSSSILGGTNEQFF
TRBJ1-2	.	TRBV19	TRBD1	TGTGCCAGTAACCCAGACAGGGGGAACTATGGCTACACCTTC	CASNPDRGNYGYTF
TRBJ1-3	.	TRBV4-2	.	TGTGCCAGCAGCTTGTACACTGGAAACACCATATATTTT	CASSLYTGNTIYF
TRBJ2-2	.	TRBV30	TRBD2	TGTGCCTGGAACCCTAGCGGGAGTACCAGCGGGGAGCTGTTTTTT	CAWNPSGSTSGELFF
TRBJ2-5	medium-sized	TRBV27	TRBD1	TGTGCCAGCGGACTAACAGGGGGCGGGGAGACCCAGTACTTC	CASGLTGGGETQYF
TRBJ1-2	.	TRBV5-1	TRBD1	TGCGCCAGCAGCTTCAACAGGGGGAGTAACTATGGCTACACCTTC	CASSFNRGSNYGYTF
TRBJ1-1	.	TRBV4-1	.	TGCGCCAGCAGCCAAGAGGGAGGGAGTACTGAAGCTTTCTTT	CASSQEGGSTEAFF
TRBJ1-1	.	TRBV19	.	TGTGCCAGTAGTACCCGGGAGGACGGGGCGAACACTGAAGCTTTCTTT	CASSTREDGANTEAFF
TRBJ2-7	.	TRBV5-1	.	TGCGCCAGCAGTGTACAGGGATCGGGTGCCTACGAGCAGTACTTC	CASSVQGSGAYEQYF
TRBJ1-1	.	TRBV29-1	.	TGCAGCGTTGAAGATGCAAGGGGCTGGAGTACTGAAGCTTTCTTT	CSVEDARGWSTEAFF
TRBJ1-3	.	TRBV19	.	TGTGCCAGTAGTCCCCGGACAGAAATCGACTCTGGAAACACCATATATTTT	CASSPRTEIDSGNTIYF
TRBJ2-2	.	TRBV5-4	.	TGTGCCAGCAGCTTTTTTCAAACCGGGGAGCTGTTTTTT	CASSFFQTGELFF
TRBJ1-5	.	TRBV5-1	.	TGCGCCAGCAGCCCCGGGGGATATAGCAATCAGCCCCAGCATTTT	CASSPGGYSNQPQHF
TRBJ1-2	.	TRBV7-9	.	TGTGCCAGCAGCTCCCGGACAGAGACCTATGGCTACACCTTC	CASSSRTETYGYTF
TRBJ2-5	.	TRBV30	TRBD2	TGTGCCTGGAGTAGGGCGGGAGGCGTAGAGACCCAGTACTTC	CAWSRAGGVETQYF
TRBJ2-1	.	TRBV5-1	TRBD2	TGCGCCAGCAGCTTGGGTAGCGGGGTTTCCTACAATGAGCAGTTCTTC	CASSLGSGVSYNEQFF
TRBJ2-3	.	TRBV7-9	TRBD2	TGTGCCAGCAGCCCTCCCCCGGGGGGACCAGATACGCAGTATTTT	CASSPPPGGPDTQYF
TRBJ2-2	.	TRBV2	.	TGTGCCAGCAGTGAAGTTCGAGTAACCACCGGGGAGCTGTTTTTT	CASSEVRVTTGELFF
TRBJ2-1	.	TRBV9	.	TGTGCCAGCAGCGGAGGGTCGGACCTCCTCGATGAGCAGTTCTTC	CASSGGSDLLDEQFF